This TCR beta chain was observed in a study of blood T cells in healthy people across ages. Background on the study: The template switching approach captured approximately one barcoded beta molecule for every two T cells.

The V and J ends lost 4 bases and 2 bases respectively, with 18 bases between them. Looked up from germline, CDR1 is MGHRA and CDR2 is YSYEKL. CDR3 length: 16 residues. This clonotype was seen once. With a J-beta primer mix and a sample-barcoded 5' primer, a second PCR ran 7 to 11 cycles. Each CDR3 protein gets one entry after TCRdb re-called the 5' RACE reads with MiXCR. Among about 680,000 distinct CDR3 sequences listed, approximately 50% were seen once. The sample comprised blood. The rearrangement joins TRBV4-1 to TRBJ2-7; D is possibly TRBD2 (6 bases). This TCR was recovered from an older woman in good health. The CDR3 region is CASSRTSSGGTYEQYF. The CDR3 DNA reads TGCGCCAGCAGCCGTACAAGTAGCGGCGGAACCTACGAGCAGTACTTC.